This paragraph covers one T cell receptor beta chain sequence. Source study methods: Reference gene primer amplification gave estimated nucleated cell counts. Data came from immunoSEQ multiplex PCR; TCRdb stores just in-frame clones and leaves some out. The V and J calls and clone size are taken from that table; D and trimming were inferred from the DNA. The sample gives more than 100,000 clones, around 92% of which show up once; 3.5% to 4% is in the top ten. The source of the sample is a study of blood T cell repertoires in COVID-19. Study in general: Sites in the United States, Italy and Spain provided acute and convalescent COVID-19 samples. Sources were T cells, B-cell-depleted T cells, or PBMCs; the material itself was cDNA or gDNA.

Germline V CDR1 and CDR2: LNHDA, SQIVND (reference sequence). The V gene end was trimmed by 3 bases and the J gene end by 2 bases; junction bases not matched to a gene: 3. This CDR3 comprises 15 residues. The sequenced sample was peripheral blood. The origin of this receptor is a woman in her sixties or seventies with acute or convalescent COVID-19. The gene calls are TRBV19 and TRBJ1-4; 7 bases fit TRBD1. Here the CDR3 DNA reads TGTGCCAGTAGTATCACGACAGGGACTAATGAAAAACTGTTTTTT. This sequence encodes CASSITTGTNEKLFF.